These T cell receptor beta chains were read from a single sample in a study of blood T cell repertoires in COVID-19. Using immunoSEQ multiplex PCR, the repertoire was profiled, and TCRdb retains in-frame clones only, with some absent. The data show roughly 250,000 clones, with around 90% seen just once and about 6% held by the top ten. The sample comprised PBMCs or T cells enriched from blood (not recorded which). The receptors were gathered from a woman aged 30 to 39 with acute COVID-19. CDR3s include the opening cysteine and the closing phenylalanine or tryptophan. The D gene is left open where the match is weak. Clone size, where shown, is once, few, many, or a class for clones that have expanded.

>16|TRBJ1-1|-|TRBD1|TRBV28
TGTGCCAGCAGTCCACTGGACAGGGGAATGAACACTGAAGCTTTCTTT
CASSPLDRGMNTEAFF
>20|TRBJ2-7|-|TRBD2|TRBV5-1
TGCGCCAGCAGCAGGGAACCGTCCGGGACTAGCGGGAGCACCTTTCTCGTGCAGTACTTC
CASSREPSGTSGSTFLVQYF
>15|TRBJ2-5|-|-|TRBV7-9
TGTGCCAGCAGCTTACTTTCCGGACAGCAAGAGACCCAGTACTTC
CASSLLSGQQETQYF
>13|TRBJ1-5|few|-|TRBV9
TGTGCCAGCAGCGGGACAGTCAATCAGCCCCAGCATTTT
CASSGTVNQPQHF
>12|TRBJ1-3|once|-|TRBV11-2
TGTGTGAGCAGGGGAGCTGGAAACACCATATATTTT
CVSRGAGNTIYF
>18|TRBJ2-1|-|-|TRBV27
TGTGCCAGCAGTTCTCCCCCCGTAGCGGTTATCTCCTACAATGAGCAGTTCTTC
CASSSPPVAVISYNEQFF
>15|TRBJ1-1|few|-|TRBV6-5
TGTGCCAGCAGTTACTCGCTTTCGGGGGGCACTGAAGCTTTCTTT
CASSYSLSGGTEAFF
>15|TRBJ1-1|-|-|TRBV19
TGTGCCAGTAGGGAGTCCGGTTTGGGGCAGCTTGAAGCTTTCTTT
CASRESGLGQLEAFF
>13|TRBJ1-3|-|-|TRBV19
TGTGCCACTAAGATCTCCGCTGGAAACACCATATATTTT
CATKISAGNTIYF
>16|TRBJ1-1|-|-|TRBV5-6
TGTGCCAGCAGCTTGGAGACAGGACCTATGAACACTGAAGCTTTCTTT
CASSLETGPMNTEAFF
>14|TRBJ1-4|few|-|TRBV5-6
TGTGCCAGCAGCGCGGACAGCCGCACTGAAAAACTGTTTTTT
CASSADSRTEKLFF
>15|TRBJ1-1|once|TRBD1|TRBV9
TGTGCCAGCAGCGTGTCTGCGGGACAGGGGTCTGAAGCTTTCTTT
CASSVSAGQGSEAFF
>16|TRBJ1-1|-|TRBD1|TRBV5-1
TGCGCCAGCAGCTTGAACGCGGGACAGGGGAACACTGAAGCTTTCTTT
CASSLNAGQGNTEAFF
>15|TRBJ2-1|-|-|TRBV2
TGTGCCAGCAGTGAGGGTCAGGGTACATGGAATGAGCAGTTCTTC
CASSEGQGTWNEQFF
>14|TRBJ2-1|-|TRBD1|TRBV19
TGTGCCAGTAGTATTCCCAGGGGGCGCAATGAGCAGTTCTTC
CASSIPRGRNEQFF
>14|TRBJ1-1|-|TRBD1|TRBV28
TGTGCCAGCAGTTTATCGAAACAGGGGACTGAAGCTTTCTTT
CASSLSKQGTEAFF
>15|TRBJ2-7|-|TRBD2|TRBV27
TGTGCCAGCAGGCCGGGACTAGGTAACGTCCACGAGCAGTACTTC
CASRPGLGNVHEQYF
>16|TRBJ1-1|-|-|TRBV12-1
TGTGCCAGCAGCTTTGTGGTCAGGGGGCTGAACACTGAAGCTTTCTTT
CASSFVVRGLNTEAFF
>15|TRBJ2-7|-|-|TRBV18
TGTGCCAGCTCGCTGGGGCAGCACACTACCTACGAGCAGTACTTC
CASSLGQHTTYEQYF
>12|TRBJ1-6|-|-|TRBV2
TGTGCCAGCAGTGAAGTAGTGGCACCCCTCCACTTT
CASSEVVAPLHF
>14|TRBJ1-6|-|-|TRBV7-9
TGTGCCAGCAGAGCCGACGGGGGAAAGTCACCCCTCCACTTT
CASRADGGKSPLHF
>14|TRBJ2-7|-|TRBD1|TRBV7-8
TGTGCCAGCAGCCGAGACAGGGGGCTTAACGAGCAGTACTTC
CASSRDRGLNEQYF
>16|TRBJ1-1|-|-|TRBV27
TGTGCCAGCAGTTTCCATGTGATTGGGCCGAACACTGAAGCTTTCTTT
CASSFHVIGPNTEAFF
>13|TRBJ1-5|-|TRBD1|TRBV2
TGTGCCAGCAGCGAACAGGGGCCCCAGCCCCAGCATTTT
CASSEQGPQPQHF
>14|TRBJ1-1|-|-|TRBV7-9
TGTGCCAGCCTGGGGCAGGATGAAGTCACTGAAGCTTTCTTT
CASLGQDEVTEAFF
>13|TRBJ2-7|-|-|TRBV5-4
TGTGCCAGCAGCTTCCCGAGCGGCGACGAGCAGTACTTC
CASSFPSGDEQYF
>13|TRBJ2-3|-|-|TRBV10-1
TGCGCCAGCAGCCCGGTGAACGCAGATACGCAGTATTTT
CASSPVNADTQYF
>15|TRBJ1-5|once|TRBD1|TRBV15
TGTGCCACCAGCAGGGGGACAGGGTTTTATCAGCCCCAGCATTTT
CATSRGTGFYQPQHF
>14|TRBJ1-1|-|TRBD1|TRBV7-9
TGTGCCAGCATAGTGTGGCAGGGGGACACTGAAGCTTTCTTT
CASIVWQGDTEAFF
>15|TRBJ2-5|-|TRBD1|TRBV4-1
TGCGCCAGCAGCTTGCAATGGACAGGGCAAGAGACCCAGTACTTC
CASSLQWTGQETQYF
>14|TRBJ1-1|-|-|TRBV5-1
TGCGCCAGCAGCTTCTGGCCAGATGGCACTGAAGCTTTCTTT
CASSFWPDGTEAFF
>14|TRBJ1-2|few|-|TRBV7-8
TGTGCCAGCAGCTTAGCTGGAGCTAACTATGGCTACACCTTC
CASSLAGANYGYTF
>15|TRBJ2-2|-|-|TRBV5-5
TGTGCCAGCAGCTTGTTCCTAGGATCGGCCGGGGAGCTGTTTTTT
CASSLFLGSAGELFF
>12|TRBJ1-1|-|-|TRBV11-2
TGTGCCAGCAGCTTAGCAGAAACTGAAGCTTTCTTT
CASSLAETEAFF
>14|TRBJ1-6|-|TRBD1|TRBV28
TGTGCCAGCACTCGGAGGACAGGCAAATCACCCCTCCACTTT
CASTRRTGKSPLHF
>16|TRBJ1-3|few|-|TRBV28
TGTGCCAGCAGTCCCTATACGAGCCAAACCTTAAACACCATATATTTT
CASSPYTSQTLNTIYF
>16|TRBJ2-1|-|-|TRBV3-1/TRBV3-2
TGTGCCAGCAGCCAAGGAAAAGGGCTAGGAGCGGTTGAGCAGTTCTTC
CASSQGKGLGAVEQFF
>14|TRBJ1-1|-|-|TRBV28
TGTGCCAGCAGTCGCGGGGGGGCGAACACTGAAGCTTTCTTT
CASSRGGANTEAFF
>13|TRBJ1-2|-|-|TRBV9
TGTGCCAGCAGTACTGAGGTGGACTATGGCTACACCTTC
CASSTEVDYGYTF
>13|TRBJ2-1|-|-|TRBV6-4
TGTGCCAGCAGTGAAGCCGACTCCAATGAGCAGTTCTTC
CASSEADSNEQFF
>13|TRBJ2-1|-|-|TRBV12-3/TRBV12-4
TGTGCCAGCAGACAAGACACTTACAATGAGCAGTTCTTC
CASRQDTYNEQFF
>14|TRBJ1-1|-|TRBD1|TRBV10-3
TGTGCCATCAGGGGACAGGGGGCGGAAAAAGTCGCTTTCTTT
CAIRGQGAEKVAFF
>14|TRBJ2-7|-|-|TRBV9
TGTGCCAGCAGCGCTGGGGGCGTCTCCTACGAGCAGTACTTC
CASSAGGVSYEQYF
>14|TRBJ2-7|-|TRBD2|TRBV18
TGTGCCAGCTCAGCGGGACTAGCGCAATACGAGCAGTACTTC
CASSAGLAQYEQYF
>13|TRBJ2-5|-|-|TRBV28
TGTGCCAGCAGTTTGACTAACCAAGAGACCCAGTACTTC
CASSLTNQETQYF
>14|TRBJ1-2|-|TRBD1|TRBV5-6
TGTGCCAGCAGCGCCGGACAGGTTAACTATGGCTACACCTTC
CASSAGQVNYGYTF
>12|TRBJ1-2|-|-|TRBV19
TGTGCCAGTAGTATTGCGGGCTATGGCTACACCTTC
CASSIAGYGYTF
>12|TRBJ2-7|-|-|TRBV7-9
TGTGCCAGCAGGCGTCAAGCCTACGAGCAGTACTTC
CASRRQAYEQYF
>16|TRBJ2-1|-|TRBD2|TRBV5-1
TGCGCCAGCAGCTTCCTTACTAGCGGGGCCTACAATGAGCAGTTCTTC
CASSFLTSGAYNEQFF
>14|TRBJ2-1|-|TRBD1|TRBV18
TGTGCCAGCTCACCGGGGACAGGTTACAATGAGCAGTTCTTC
CASSPGTGYNEQFF
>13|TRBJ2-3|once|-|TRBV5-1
TGCGCCAGCAGTATCACTAGCACAGATACGCAGTATTTT
CASSITSTDTQYF
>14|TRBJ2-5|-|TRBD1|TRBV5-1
TGCGCCAGCAGCTCGGGGACAGCCCTCGAGACCCAGTACTTC
CASSSGTALETQYF
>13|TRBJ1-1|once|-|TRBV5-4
TGTGCCAGCAGCTCGACAGGAGGTTTAGGCGCTTTCTTT
CASSSTGGLGAFF